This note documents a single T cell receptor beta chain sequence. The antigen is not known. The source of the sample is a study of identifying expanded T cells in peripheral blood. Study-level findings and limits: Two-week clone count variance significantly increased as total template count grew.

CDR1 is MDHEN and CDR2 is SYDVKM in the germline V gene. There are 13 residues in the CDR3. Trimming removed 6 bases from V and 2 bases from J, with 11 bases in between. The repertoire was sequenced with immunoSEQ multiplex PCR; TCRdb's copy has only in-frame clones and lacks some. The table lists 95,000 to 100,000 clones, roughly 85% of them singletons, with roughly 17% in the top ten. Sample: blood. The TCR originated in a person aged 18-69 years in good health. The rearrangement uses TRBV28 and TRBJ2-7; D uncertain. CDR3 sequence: CASRAPLTYEQYF. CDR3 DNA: TGTGCCAGCAGGGCGCCCTTGACCTACGAGCAGTACTTC. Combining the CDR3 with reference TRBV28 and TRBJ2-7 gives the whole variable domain DVKVTQSSRYLVKRTGEKVFLECVQDMDHENMFWYRQDPGLGLRLIYFSYDVKMKEKGDIPEGYSVSREKKERFSLILESASTNQTSMYLCASRAPLTYEQYFGPGTRLTVT.